The next 2 T cell receptor beta chains were all read from a single sample in a study of blood T cell repertoires in COVID-19. The table came from immunoSEQ multiplex PCR; TCRdb's copy has only in-frame clones and leaves some out. The sample carries under 250,000 clones, around four fifths recorded once. The sequenced sample was peripheral blood. These TCRs come from a woman in her 70s with active or convalescent COVID-19.

The rearrangement joins TRBV7-9 to TRBJ1-2; tentative D call: TRBD1 (6 bases). From germline, CDR1 is SEHNR and CDR2 FQNEAQ (reference sequence). The CDR3 is made up of 13 amino acids. V was shortened by 6 bases and J by 4 bases, with 12 bases between the two germline ends. CDR3 bases: TGTGCCAGCAGTAACAGGGTCGGCTATGGCTACACCTTC. Translation gives CASSNRVGYGYTF.

V usage is TRBV29-1 and J usage is TRBJ1-1; 7 nucleotides align to TRBD1. Germline assignment: CDR1 SQVTM and CDR2 ANQGSEA. This CDR3 is 11 amino acids long. V gave up 7 bases and J gave up 1 base; unmatched junction bases: 0. This chain's CDR3 is CSGQGNTEAFF. In DNA form, the CDR3 reads TGCAGCGGACAGGGGAACACTGAAGCTTTCTTT.